This TCR beta chain derives from a study of T cells in Graves' hyperthyroidism and ophthalmopathy. The study's findings and limits: Most thyroid clonotypes that were expanded above 0.001 also turned up in blood.

RNA transcripts were the template for amplifying TCR beta CDR3 regions. HTBI primers were the set used in a first-round RT-PCR of the TCR CDR3. TCRdb analysed the multiplex PCR reads with MiXCR anew, one entry per CDR3 protein. This sample has 660,000 or so distinct CDR3 sequences; under 25% occur once, and the top ten carry over 30%. The germline CDR1 and CDR2 sequences are SGHRS and YFSETQ. The CDR3 is 16 residues long. V lost 4 bases to trimming and J lost 0 bases, with 13 bases between them. The table lists this clonotype with a few counts. Its specificity is unknown. Patients with uncontrolled infections, other autoimmune diseases, pregnancy or lactation were excluded.

The chain carries TRBV5-1 and TRBJ1-4, with a possible D match to TRBD1 (5 bases). The TCR comes from a man aged 30 to 39 with Graves' ophthalmopathy. Sequencing used blood. CDR3 sequence reads: CASSPGTAATNEKLFF. In nucleotides, the CDR3 is TGCGCCAGCAGCCCCGGGACGGCAGCAACTAATGAAAAACTGTTTTTT.